The 20 T cell receptor beta chains below all came from one sample that was sequenced in a study of regulatory T cells in long-lasting Graves disease. Specified time point: persistent/refractory GD, antithyroid drugs over 5 years with positive TRAb. PBMC-extracted RNA yielded the TCR library. Combining iRepertoire HTBI primers with Arm-PCR of CDR3 regions, the authors built TCR beta libraries. TCRdb reprocessed the multiplex PCR reads with MiXCR, giving one entry per CDR3 protein. The repertoire holds about 420,000 distinct CDR3 sequences, roughly a quarter seen once, with roughly 30% in the top ten. The input for sequencing was peripheral blood mononuclear cells (PBMCs), taken when the disease was refractory, from a patient treated with antithyroid drugs. The receptors were gathered from a female donor with Graves disease.

In its sample, this clonotype was seen a few times. The chain uses TRBV28 and TRBJ2-7; D perhaps matches TRBD2 (5 bases). The CDR3 has 14 amino acids. Germline V lookup: CDR1 MDHEN, CDR2 SYDVKM. V lost 7 bases and J 5 bases, leaving 18 bases between the germline ends. As DNA, the CDR3 is TGTGCCAGCATCCATGAGGGCAGAAGAGACGAGCAGTACTTC. Its protein product is CASIHEGRRDEQYF. The full variable domain, in which reference TRBV28 and TRBJ2-7 provide the parts outside the CDR3, is DVKVTQSSRYLVKRTGEKVFLECVQDMDHENMFWYRQDPGLGLRLIYFSYDVKMKEKGDIPEGYSVSREKKERFSLILESASTNQTSMYLCASIHEGRRDEQYFGPGTRLTVT.

This chain connects TRBV27 to TRBJ1-2; 10 positions agree with TRBD1. With 5 bases clipped from V and 1 base from J, the junction kept 4 bases outside the gene matches. In germline, CDR1 is MNHEY, CDR2 SMNVEV (reference sequence). This CDR3 spans 15 amino acids. In nucleotides, the CDR3 is TGTGCCAGCAGTCCTGACAGGGGGCATAACTATGGCTACACCTTC. Translation gives CASSPDRGHNYGYTF.

This clonotype was found a few times. This rearrangement joins TRBV15 to TRBJ2-7; weak D call: TRBD1 (7 bases). V gave up 0 bases and J gave up 4 bases, with 22 bases separating them. CDR1 is LNHNV, CDR2 YYDKDF, per germline (reference sequence). The CDR3 runs to 18 residues. CDR3 region: CATSRDTVGAGGSYEQYF. CDR3 in DNA: TGTGCCACCAGCAGAGATACAGTCGGGGCAGGGGGGTCTTACGAGCAGTACTTC.

This clonotype has at least ten counts. The CDR3 protein is CASSEALAGGSETQYF. The DNA for the CDR3 is TGTGCCAGCAGTGAAGCGCTAGCGGGAGGTTCAGAGACCCAGTACTTC. The chain employs TRBV6-1 and TRBJ2-5, with 11 bases aligning to TRBD2. The CDR3 consists of 16 residues. In germline, CDR1 is MNHNS, CDR2 SASEGT. The junction had 4 bases not matched to a gene; V was cut back by 0 bases and J by 4 bases.

The chain joins TRBV29-1 to TRBJ2-7; 8 nucleotides line up with TRBD1. The CDR3 has 13 residues. The V gene's germline CDR1 is SQVTM and CDR2 ANQGSEA. V shed 1 base and J 8 bases; nucleotides not matched to a gene: 7. The CDR3 here is CSVEGEQGDKQYF. CDR3 coding DNA: TGCAGCGTTGAAGGGGAACAGGGGGATAAGCAGTACTTC.

This chain links TRBV19 with TRBJ1-1, with D tentatively TRBD1 (6 bases). The CDR3 covers 14 residues. Germline CDR1 is LNHDA and CDR2 is SQIVND (reference sequence). Trimming pared 7 bases from V and 0 bases from J, leaving 12 bases between. As DNA, the CDR3 is TGTGCCAGTAACCCCGGGACAATGAACACTGAAGCTTTCTTT. As protein: CASNPGTMNTEAFF.

This clonotype was seen at least ten times. The chain combines TRBV28 with TRBJ1-6, with 7 bases matching TRBD1. The ends lost 6 bases at V and 11 bases at J; junction bases unmatched: 10. The CDR3 sequence is 14 residues long. In germline, CDR1 is MDHEN, CDR2 SYDVKM. The CDR3 DNA is TGTGCCAGCAGGGGCGACAGGGAGTGGGCACCCCTCCACTTT. Residues: CASRGDREWAPLHF.

This clonotype was picked up many times. The chain carries TRBV6-4 and TRBJ2-3; 8 bases align to TRBD2. V lost 6 bases, J lost 4 bases, and 6 bases stayed unmatched. Germline V CDR1 and CDR2: MRHNA, SNTAGT. This CDR3 comprises 14 residues. For the CDR3, the DNA is TGTGCCAGCAGCGCGGGACTAGATTCAGATACGCAGTATTTT. It encodes CASSAGLDSDTQYF.

This clonotype was counted only a few times. V is TRBV6-1 and J is TRBJ2-5; D gene unclear. The V gene lost 7 bases and the J gene lost 3 bases, with 9 bases spanning the gap. The CDR3 runs to 12 residues. CDR1 and CDR2 from the germline V gene are MNHNS and SASEGT. CDR3 coding DNA: TGTGCCAGCAAAACCTCTAAAGAGACCCAGTACTTC. The encoded protein is CASKTSKETQYF.

The chain couples TRBV19 to TRBJ2-2; the match to TRBD2 covers 8 bases. The CDR3 is 15 amino acids. Trimming removed 10 bases from V and 6 bases from J; junction bases left unmatched: 13. The germline CDR1 and CDR2 sequences are LNHDA and SQIVND (reference sequence). The CDR3 DNA reads as TGTGCCACTAAGGGAGGCGGGAGGTCCCCCGGGGAGCTGTTTTTT. This translates into CATKGGGRSPGELFF.

In its sample, this clonotype was seen many times. The V gene is TRBV2, the J gene TRBJ1-2, with D possibly TRBD1 on 6 matching bases. Germline CDR1 reads SNHLY; CDR2 reads FYNNEI. The CDR3 contains 13 residues. The V end was cut by 5 bases, the J end by 6 bases, with 13 bases between. The chain's CDR3 is CASSFRGEDGYTF. The CDR3 DNA reads as TGTGCCAGCAGTTTCAGGGGCGAGGATGGCTACACCTTC.

This clonotype appeared many times. The V call is TRBV28, the J call TRBJ1-6; D perhaps matches TRBD1 (5 bases). CDR3 size: 15 residues. Per germline, CDR1 MDHEN and CDR2 SYDVKM. V was clipped by 7 bases and J by 6 bases, with 16 bases between them. The CDR3 DNA reads as TGTGCCAGCAACCCTGGGGGGTGGAGTAATTCACCCCTCCACTTT. Its protein is CASNPGGWSNSPLHF.

To note about this clonotype: A much larger clonotype is one base distant, so this may be a read error. The J gene is TRBJ2-5, the V gene TRBV2, with D unclear. This CDR3 has 14 amino acids. The germline gives CDR1 SNHLY, CDR2 FYNNEI. CDR3 amino acids: CASSPTGSQEPQYF. The CDR3 DNA follows: TGTGCCAGCAGCCCCACGGGTAGCCAAGAGCCCCAGTACTTC.

This clonotype was seen many times. The V and J genes are TRBV19 and TRBJ2-2, with D possibly matching TRBD2 (6 bases). The CDR3 sequence is 15 residues long. V dropped 7 bases and J dropped 1 base, with 13 bases sitting between them. Germline loops: CDR1 LNHDA, CDR2 SQIVND (reference sequence). CDR3: CASMGRFENTGELFF. CDR3 bases: TGTGCCAGTATGGGGAGGTTCGAGAACACCGGGGAGCTGTTTTTT.

This clonotype was picked up many times. The chain recombines TRBV10-3 with TRBJ1-1, with D hard to call. CDR3 length: 13 amino acids. Germline-derived CDR1 and CDR2 are ENHRY and SYGVKD. Trimming left V 7 bases short and J 4 bases short, with 13 bases between. CDR3: CAITTRTGTEAFF. CDR3 in DNA: TGTGCCATCACTACGAGGACCGGCACTGAAGCTTTCTTT.

The chain employs TRBV7-9 and TRBJ2-7, with 12 bases identical to TRBD2. The length of the CDR3 is 18 residues. Trimming took 4 bases from V and 5 from J; bases not matched to a gene: 15. CDR1 SEHNR and CDR2 FQNEAQ come from the germline V gene (reference sequence). The DNA for the CDR3 is TGTGCCAGCAGCTCAGGAGGATCCCTAGCGGGAGGGGGCCACGAGCAGTACTTC. It is translated as CASSSGGSLAGGGHEQYF.

This clonotype was counted at least ten times. The CDR3 DNA is TGTGCCAGCAGCTTAATAGCTGGCTCCGGGGAGCTGTTTTTT. Amino acids: CASSLIAGSGELFF. The J gene is TRBJ2-2, the V gene TRBV7-3, with D unclear. V gave up 1 base and J gave up 6 bases, with 9 bases separating them. Germline V gene sequence: CDR1 SGHTA, CDR2 FQGTGA. The CDR3 runs to 14 residues.

There are a few counts of this clonotype. This chain joins TRBV19 and TRBJ2-2; D may be TRBD1 or TRBD2 (5 bases each). The CDR3 consists of 17 residues. The V gene lost 0 bases and the J gene lost 0 bases, with 11 bases spanning the gap. The germline V gene has CDR1 LNHDA and CDR2 SQIVND (reference sequence). CDR3 bases: TGTGCCAGTAGTATAGATCGGGGCTTCGCGAACACCGGGGAGCTGTTTTTT. Translating it yields CASSIDRGFANTGELFF.

This clonotype was observed a few times. The CDR3 DNA sequence: TGCGCCAGCAGCTTGCGGGGGAGGTACACTGAAGCTTTCTTT. Its translation: CASSLRGRYTEAFF. The gene calls are TRBV5-1 and TRBJ1-1; perhaps TRBD1 as D (5 bases). The germline gives CDR1 SGHRS, CDR2 YFSETQ. The CDR3 length is 14 residues. V was pared by 1 base and J by 3 bases, with 10 bases between.

This clonotype was observed at least ten times. CDR3 nucleotide sequence: TGTGCCAGCAGTTACTCGAGAGGGGCCACTGAAGCTTTCTTT. This translates into CASSYSRGATEAFF. The V gene is TRBV6-6, the J gene TRBJ1-1, with D possibly being TRBD1 (5 bases). The V and J ends lost 0 bases and 4 bases respectively, with 9 bases between them. Germline V gene sequence: CDR1 MNHNY, CDR2 SVGAGI (reference sequence). CDR3 length equals 14 residues.